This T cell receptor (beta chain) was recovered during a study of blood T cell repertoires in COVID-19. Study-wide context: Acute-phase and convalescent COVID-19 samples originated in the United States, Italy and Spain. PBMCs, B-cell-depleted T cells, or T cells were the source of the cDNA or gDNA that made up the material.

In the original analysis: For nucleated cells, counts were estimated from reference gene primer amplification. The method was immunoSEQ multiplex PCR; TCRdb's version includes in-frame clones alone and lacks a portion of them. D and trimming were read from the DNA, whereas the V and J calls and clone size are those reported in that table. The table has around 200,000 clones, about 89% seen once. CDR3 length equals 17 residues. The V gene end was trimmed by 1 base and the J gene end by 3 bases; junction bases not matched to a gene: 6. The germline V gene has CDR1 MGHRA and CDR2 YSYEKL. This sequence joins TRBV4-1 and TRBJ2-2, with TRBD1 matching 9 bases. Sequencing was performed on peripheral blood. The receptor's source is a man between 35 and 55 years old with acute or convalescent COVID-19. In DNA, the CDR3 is TGCGCCAGCAGCCAAGTAGAGGGGACAGGGTACACCGGGGAGCTGTTTTTT. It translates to CASSQVEGTGYTGELFF.